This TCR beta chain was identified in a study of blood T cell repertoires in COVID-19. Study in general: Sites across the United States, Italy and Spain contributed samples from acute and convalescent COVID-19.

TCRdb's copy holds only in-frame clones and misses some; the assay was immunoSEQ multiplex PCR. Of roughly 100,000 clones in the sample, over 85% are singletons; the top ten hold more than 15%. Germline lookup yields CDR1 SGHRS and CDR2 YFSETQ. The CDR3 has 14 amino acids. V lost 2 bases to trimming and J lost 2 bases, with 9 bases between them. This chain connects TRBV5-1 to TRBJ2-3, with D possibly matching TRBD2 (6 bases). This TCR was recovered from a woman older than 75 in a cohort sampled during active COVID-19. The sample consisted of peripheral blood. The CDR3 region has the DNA TGCGCCAGCAGCTTCGGGGGATCCACAGATACGCAGTATTTT. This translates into CASSFGGSTDTQYF.